This T cell receptor (beta chain) was identified in a study of T cells in Graves' hyperthyroidism and ophthalmopathy. Patients were excluded because of uncontrolled infection, other autoimmune disease, pregnancy or lactation. Diagnostic decisions used clinical symptoms, serum thyroxine and TRAb, thyroid ultrasound and orbital computed tomography. This CDR3 has 14 residues. With 3 bases removed from V and 3 bases from J, the gap between germline ends came to 9 bases. CDR1 and CDR2 (germline): SEHNR, FQNEAQ (reference sequence). This clonotype has only a few counts. Its specificity is unknown. TCR beta CDR3 sequences were amplified from RNA transcripts. During a first-round RT-PCR of the TCR CDR3, the HTBI primer set was used. TCRdb ran MiXCR on the multiplex PCR reads and lists one entry per CDR3 protein. The sample has roughly 500,000 distinct CDR3 sequences, more than 15% seen once; the top ten hold approximately 32%.

Notes on the study in general: Most clonotypes expanded in the thyroid (above 0.001) were also present in blood. In the analysis, a 13 V-J model separated ophthalmopathy from stable hyperthyroidism.

The rearrangement links TRBV7-9 to TRBJ1-5; D is unresolved. Sequenced material: blood. The receptor was derived from a woman in her twenties or thirties with Graves' ophthalmopathy. CDR3 sequence: CASSLPGLNQPQHF. The CDR3 DNA is TGTGCCAGCAGCTTGCCCGGGCTCAATCAGCCCCAGCATTTT. Variable domain in full (rest from reference TRBV7-9 and TRBJ1-5): DTGVSQNPRHKITKRGQNVTFRCDPISEHNRLYWYRQTLGQGPEFLTYFQNEAQLEKSRLLSDRFSAERPKGSFSTLEIQRTEQGDSAMYLCASSLPGLNQPQHFGDGTRLSIL.